The rows below give T cell receptor beta chains drawn from one sample of a study of blood T cell repertoires in COVID-19. Here immunoSEQ multiplex PCR was the method, and the copy in TCRdb shows in-frame clones only, minus some. The sample holds approximately 250,000 clones, approximately 89% seen once. Sample: PBMCs or T cells enriched from blood (not recorded which). Receptors originate from a man aged 40-50 years who had been exposed to COVID-19. The CDR3 runs from the conserved cysteine through the conserved F or W. Size values are once, few and many counts, or a class for expanded clones, and some rows have none.

V	J	size	CDR3
TRBV14	TRBJ1-6	-	CASSQEGGSYNSPLHF
TRBV24-1	TRBJ1-1	-	CATSDTDRGTEAFF
TRBV4-1	TRBJ2-3	-	CASSQDGAGRGDTQYF
TRBV2	TRBJ1-1	once	CASNTGTYLGTEAFF
TRBV27	TRBJ2-1	-	CASSFSSGRVNEQFF
TRBV29-1	TRBJ1-1	-	CSVALAGEGAEAFF
TRBV27	TRBJ2-1	-	CASSLRSSYNEQFF
TRBV4-2	TRBJ2-5	-	CASSQAADRGGETQYF
TRBV7-9	TRBJ2-3	-	CASSFNNLGLAGATDTQYF
TRBV24-1	TRBJ2-1	once	CATSESRNEQFF
TRBV5-4	TRBJ1-5	-	CASSLDSGPQHF
TRBV24-1	TRBJ2-7	-	CATSDNRAGKDHEQYF
TRBV19	TRBJ1-2	-	CAITGGQNSNYGYTF
TRBV2	TRBJ1-1	-	CASRETGGNTEAFF
TRBV10-1	TRBJ1-2	-	CASFGRFSVGYTF
TRBV7-2	TRBJ2-3	-	CASSLDRSTDTQYF
TRBV4-1	TRBJ1-5	-	CASSQDGQGNQPQHF
TRBV18	TRBJ2-7	-	CASSPKGTGSSYEQYF
TRBV3-1/TRBV3-2	TRBJ2-7	-	CASSQSFTGVYEQYF
TRBV24-1	TRBJ1-4	-	CATSETGVAEKLFF
TRBV28	TRBJ1-2	-	CASSLPDSFYGYTF
TRBV5-1	TRBJ2-7	once	CASSPPTGDEQYF
TRBV29-1	TRBJ1-5	-	CSVKGQGTNQPQHF
TRBV5-4	TRBJ2-5	-	CASSLLLAGSETQYF
TRBV12-3/TRBV12-4	TRBJ1-6	-	CASSSQGALHF
TRBV7-3	TRBJ2-3	-	CASSLRRVGPDTQYF
TRBV2	TRBJ1-5	-	CASSDPGPQHF
TRBV5-1	TRBJ1-2	-	CASSWEPGQGAFYGYTF
TRBV10-1	TRBJ2-1	few	CASSEAGGLYNEQFF
TRBV18	TRBJ2-2	-	CASSPTGTANTGELFF
TRBV5-4	TRBJ2-7	-	CASSEPGYEQYF
TRBV5-5	TRBJ1-1	-	CASSFQGATEAFF
TRBV11-3	TRBJ2-1	-	CASSLVGAANNEQFF
TRBV10-1	TRBJ1-4	-	CASLDTVLNEKLFF
TRBV18	TRBJ1-4	-	CASSPAGGEKLFF
TRBV29-1	TRBJ2-7	few	CSVNLRGLEQYF
TRBV12-3/TRBV12-4	TRBJ1-5	-	CASARGGNQPQHF
TRBV5-8	TRBJ2-2	once	CASRLPGQGNTGELFF
TRBV5-1	TRBJ2-2	-	CASSFGLAGVGELFF
TRBV24-1	TRBJ2-3	once	CATSDGGRVGDTQYF
TRBV19	TRBJ2-7	-	CASSISDISSYEQYF
TRBV19	TRBJ1-5	-	CASSITGATQPQHF
TRBV28	TRBJ2-5	-	CASSPAGGRGETQYF
TRBV15	TRBJ1-5	-	CATSREGAADQPQHF
TRBV9	TRBJ1-2	-	CASSVEPQGGNYGYTF
TRBV7-9	TRBJ2-2	-	CASSRTSGSAGELFF
TRBV7-9	TRBJ2-1	-	CASSPATSLGLTEQFF
TRBV5-6	TRBJ1-2	-	CASSKTGVYGYTF
TRBV4-3	TRBJ2-1	-	CASSPLTNNEQFF